Sequencing of this T cell receptor (beta chain) was carried out in a study of cytomegalovirus exposure and HLA in healthy donors. Study background: Earlier work reported 100 million to 130 million unique TCR beta sequences from approximately 180 million T cells.

Healthy bone marrow donors supplied every sample. PCR primers comprised 60 Vbeta and 13 Jbeta primers. Only in-frame clones appear in the TCRdb table, and some are missing; sequencing was by immunoSEQ multiplex PCR. The data hold about 190,000 clones, with roughly 74% observed a single time. Notes on this clone: Its antigen remains unidentified.

Study-wide findings and caveats: CMV serostatus was the sole immune exposure data available. A later analysis linked a missense variant in DCLRE1C to the trimming of TCR beta V and J genes.

The sequenced sample consisted of PBMCs. This receptor was taken from a woman under 40 in good health and CMV-seronegative.

CDR3 amino acids: CSVATGRGAFF. The CDR3 DNA reads as TGCAGCGTCGCCACAGGGAGAGGAGCTTTCTTT. The chain combines TRBV29-1 with TRBJ1-1; a possible D gene is TRBD1 (6 bases). The CDR3 loop spans 11 amino acids. The V end lost 6 bases, the J end lost 10 bases, and 15 bases lay between the germline ends. CDR1 is SQVTM and CDR2 is ANQGSEA in the germline V gene. The full variable domain, with the rest looked up from reference TRBV29-1 and TRBJ1-1, is SAVISQKPSRDICQRGTSLTIQCQVDSQVTMMFWYRQQPGQSLTLIATANQGSEATYESGFVIDKFPISRPNLTFSTLTVSNMSPEDSSIYLCSVATGRGAFFGQGTRLTVV.